What follows describes a single T cell receptor (beta chain). The record originates from a study of blood T cell repertoires in COVID-19. Overall study context: In each case, the material was cDNA or gDNA derived from T cells, B-cell-depleted T cells, or PBMCs.

V was trimmed by 5 bases and J by 4 bases, leaving 17 bases between them. The CDR3 runs to 15 residues. Germline V gene sequence: CDR1 LNHDA, CDR2 SQIVND (reference sequence). Data came from immunoSEQ multiplex PCR; TCRdb stores just in-frame clones and leaves some out. Here the sample spans about 140,000 clones, about four fifths being singletons. This receptor was obtained from a woman older than 75 in a cohort sampled during active or convalescent COVID-19. The chain carries TRBV19 and TRBJ1-2, with TRBD1 as a possible D gene (6 bases). Sample: peripheral blood. The CDR3 region has the DNA TGTGCCAGTAGTTCACATACCGGGACACTCTATGGCTACACCTTC. Encoded protein: CASSSHTGTLYGYTF.